The table lists the clone carrying this T cell receptor beta chain with a count of one. This table comes from immunoSEQ multiplex PCR, and its TCRdb copy is limited to in-frame clones, with some not included. The sample consists of under 300,000 clones, under 95% of them appearing once. This CDR3 contains 15 residues. Trimming left V 4 bases short and J 7 bases short, with 20 bases between. Germline CDR1 is SNHLY and CDR2 is FYNNEI. These data are taken from a study of blood T cell repertoires in COVID-19. Overall study context: T cells, B-cell-depleted T cells, or PBMCs provided the cDNA or gDNA that served as material.

All enrollees were roughly 18 to 95 years old and from roughly 22 US areas. All recovered Cohort 3 donors got two negative PCRs, got clearance, or saw symptom resolution. The chain joins TRBV2 to TRBJ2-7; tentatively, D is TRBD1 (7 bases). The sequencing sample was made of PBMCs or T cells enriched from blood (not recorded which). The origin of this receptor is a woman aged 18-29 years who had recovered from COVID-19. This CDR3 is CASSASRGAAREQYF. Here the CDR3 DNA reads TGTGCCAGCAGTGCTAGCAGGGGGGCGGCTAGGGAGCAGTACTTC.